This T cell receptor beta chain stems from a study of T cell changes during pregnancy in multiple sclerosis. The assay was immunoSEQ multiplex PCR, and TCRdb's table has in-frame clones only and misses some. The sample holds 85,000 to 120,000 clones, roughly nine tenths seen once. With 4 bases removed from V and 4 bases from J, the gap between germline ends came to 16 bases. Germline loops: CDR1 SGHVS, CDR2 FQNEAQ. The CDR3 length is 15 residues. The source material was peripheral blood, sampled before pregnancy. This sequence originates from a female donor with multiple sclerosis, enrolled in a pregnancy study. This chain links TRBV7-8 with TRBJ1-2; no reliable D call. CDR3 DNA: TGTGCCAGCAGCTGGAGCATTGGAGCACCCTATGGCTACACCTTC. It translates to CASSWSIGAPYGYTF. Full variable domain (outside the CDR3, taken from reference TRBV7-8 and TRBJ1-2): GAGVSQSPRYKVAKRGQDVALRCDPISGHVSLFWYQQALGQGPEFLTYFQNEAQLDKSGLPSDRFFAERPEGSVSTLKIQRTQQEDSAVYLCASSWSIGAPYGYTFGSGTRLTVV.